Sequencing of this T cell receptor beta chain was carried out in a study of spatial heterogeneity in lung cancer. The overall study: Tumor regions showed TCR transcript counts that correlated strongly with a T cell module score from matched bulk RNA-seq.

TCRdb fed the 5' RACE reads into MiXCR, producing one record per CDR3 protein. The profile shows some 9,400 distinct CDR3 sequences, about 2.7% of them singletons. Overall study results and limits: Tumor mutation count correlated with how many alpha and beta TCRs expanded intratumorally.

Specified time point: sample taken at primary tumor resection. The sequenced material consisted of unsorted whole RNA from tumor, nontumor lung or frozen PBMC. J lost 1 base, V lost 4 bases, and 0 bases had no gene match. Germline assignment: CDR1 ENHRY and CDR2 SYGVKD. The CDR3 extends over 14 amino acids. This clonotype showed up many times. Its antigen remains unknown. This TCR came from a male donor with early-stage non-small cell lung cancer. The chain couples TRBV10-3 to TRBJ1-3, with 8 bases identical to TRBD1. Sequenced material: lung tumor tissue, taken at surgery. The CDR3 loop reads CAISGDRSGNTIYF. The CDR3 nucleotides read TGTGCCATCAGTGGGGACAGGTCTGGAAACACCATATATTTT.